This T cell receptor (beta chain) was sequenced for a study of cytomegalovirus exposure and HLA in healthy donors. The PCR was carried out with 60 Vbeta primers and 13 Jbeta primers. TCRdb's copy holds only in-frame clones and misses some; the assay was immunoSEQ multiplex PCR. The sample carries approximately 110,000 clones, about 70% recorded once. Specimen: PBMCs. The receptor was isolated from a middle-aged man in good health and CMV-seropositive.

DNA of the CDR3: TGCGCCAGCAGCTTGGGTAGCGGGGGCCCCTATCTTCAAGAGACCCAGTACTTC. Its protein product is CASSLGSGGPYLQETQYF. The chain has TRBV5-1 and TRBJ2-5, with 9 nucleotides matching TRBD2. V dropped 0 bases and J dropped 2; count of bases not matched to a gene: 11. The CDR3 contains 18 residues. CDR1 is SGHRS and CDR2 is YFSETQ in the germline V gene.